This T cell receptor beta chain is drawn from a study of blood T cell repertoires in COVID-19. Germline V gene lookup returns CDR1 LNHDA and CDR2 SQIVND (reference sequence). Trimming at V came to 4 bases and at J to 5 bases, leaving 6 bases not matched to a gene. The length of the CDR3 is 15 residues. TCRdb's copy holds only in-frame clones and misses some; the assay was immunoSEQ multiplex PCR. The sample lists almost 250,000 clones; 85% to 90% were seen once. This TCR derives from a woman in her thirties who had recovered from COVID-19. J is TRBJ2-2 and V is TRBV19; 8 bases are a match to TRBD1. Specimen: PBMCs or T cells enriched from blood (not recorded which). The CDR3 DNA is TGTGCCAGTAGTAGCCGACAGGGGCCTACCGGGGAGCTGTTTTTT. Protein sequence: CASSSRQGPTGELFF.